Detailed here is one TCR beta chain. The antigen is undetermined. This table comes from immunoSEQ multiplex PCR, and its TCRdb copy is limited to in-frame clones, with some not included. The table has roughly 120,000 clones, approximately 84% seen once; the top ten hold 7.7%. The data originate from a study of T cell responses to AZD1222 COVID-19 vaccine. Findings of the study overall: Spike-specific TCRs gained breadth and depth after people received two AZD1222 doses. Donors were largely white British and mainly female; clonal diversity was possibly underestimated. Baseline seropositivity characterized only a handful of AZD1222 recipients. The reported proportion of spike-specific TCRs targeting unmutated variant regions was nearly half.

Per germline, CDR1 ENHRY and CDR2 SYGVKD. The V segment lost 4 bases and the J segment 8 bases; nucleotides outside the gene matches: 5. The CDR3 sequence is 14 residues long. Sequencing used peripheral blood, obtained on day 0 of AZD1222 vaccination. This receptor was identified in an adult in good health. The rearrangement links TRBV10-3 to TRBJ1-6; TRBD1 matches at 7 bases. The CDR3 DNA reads TGTGCCATCAGTGGACAGGGCTTTGATTCACCCCTCCACTTT. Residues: CAISGQGFDSPLHF.